This is a list of T cell receptor beta chains from one sample in a study of radiotherapy plus CTLA-4 blockade in lung cancer. Clones were sequenced by immunoSEQ multiplex PCR, and TCRdb holds only the in-frame ones, with some missing. The profile shows tens of thousands of clones, around 79% of them singletons. This sample comprised peripheral blood, obtained from a patient treated with radiotherapy plus ipilimumab. The receptor source for this set is a human donor with non-small cell lung cancer who had a complete response to radiotherapy plus ipilimumab. CDR3s include the opening cysteine and the closing phenylalanine or tryptophan. A D gene is named only where the DNA matches it firmly. Only some rows state a clone size, as once, few, many or a class for expanded clones.

cdr3_length clone_size j_call d_call v_call cdr3_nt cdr3_aa
14 . TRBJ2-3 . TRBV2 TGTGCCAGCAATCTCGCGGGAAGCACAGATACGCAGTATTTT CASNLAGSTDTQYF
15 . TRBJ1-4 TRBD1 TRBV10-3 TGTGCCATCAGAGGTGGGACAGGGGCTAATGAAAAACTGTTTTTT CAIRGGTGANEKLFF
12 . TRBJ1-1 . TRBV29-1 TGCAGCGTTGAAAAACCGAACACTGAAGCTTTCTTT CSVEKPNTEAFF
15 once TRBJ2-1 TRBD2 TRBV5-1 TGCGCCAGCAGCGTCGGGACTAGCGGCTACAATGAGCAGTTCTTC CASSVGTSGYNEQFF
18 . TRBJ2-6 . TRBV7-2 TGTGCCAGCAGCCGAGAGGCGTCGACCGAACTCGGGGCCAACGTCCTGACTTTC CASSREASTELGANVLTF
13 once TRBJ2-2 . TRBV25-1 TGTGCCAGCAGCTGGGGGGCGGCCGGGGAGCTGTTTTTT CASSWGAAGELFF
14 few TRBJ2-2 TRBD1 TRBV6-6 TGTGCCAGCAGTAGACAGGGGCAGGGCGGGGAGCTGTTTTTT CASSRQGQGGELFF
16 few TRBJ2-1 TRBD2 TRBV4-3 TGCGCCAGCAGCCAAGATATAACTAGCGGGTACAATGAGCAGTTCTTC CASSQDITSGYNEQFF
11 . TRBJ2-4 . TRBV30 TGTGCCTGGAGTGTGGGAGACATTCAGTACTTC CAWSVGDIQYF
18 . TRBJ1-5 . TRBV6-1 TGTGCCAGCAGGGAAAGGGCGGAGAACTTCTATAGCAATCAGCCCCAGCATTTT CASRERAENFYSNQPQHF
15 . TRBJ2-7 TRBD2 TRBV5-4 TGTGCCAGCAGCTATACTAGCGGGGGCCCGTTGGAGCAGTACTTC CASSYTSGGPLEQYF
19 . TRBJ1-5 . TRBV6-4 TGTGCCAGCAGTGACTCCTCATTAGGGAGTCTGAGGGGCAATCAGCCCCAGCATTTT CASSDSSLGSLRGNQPQHF
14 . TRBJ2-7 . TRBV9 TGTGCCAGCAGTCCACGGGGGGCCACCTACGAGCAGTACTTC CASSPRGATYEQYF
14 . TRBJ2-1 TRBD1 TRBV7-9 TGTGCCAGCAGCTTAGAGACAGGGGGTGATGCGCAGTTCTTC CASSLETGGDAQFF
17 . TRBJ1-5 . TRBV19 TGTGCCAGTAGTATGAGTCAGGGTGCTCTCGGCGATCAGCCCCAGCATTTT CASSMSQGALGDQPQHF
12 once TRBJ1-4 . TRBV5-6 TGTGCCAGCAGCTTGCTGGAAGAAAAACTGTTTTTT CASSLLEEKLFF